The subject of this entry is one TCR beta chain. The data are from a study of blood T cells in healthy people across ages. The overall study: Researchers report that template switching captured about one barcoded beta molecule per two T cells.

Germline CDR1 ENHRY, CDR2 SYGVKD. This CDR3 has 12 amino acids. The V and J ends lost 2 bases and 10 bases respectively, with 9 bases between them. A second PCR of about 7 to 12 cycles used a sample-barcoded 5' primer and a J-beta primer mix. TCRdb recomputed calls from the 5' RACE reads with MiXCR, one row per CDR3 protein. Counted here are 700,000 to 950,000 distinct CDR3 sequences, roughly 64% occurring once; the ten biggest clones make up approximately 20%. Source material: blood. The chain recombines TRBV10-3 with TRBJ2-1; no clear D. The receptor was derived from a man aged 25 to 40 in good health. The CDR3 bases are TGTGCCATCAGTGAGCCCTGGCTGGAGCAGTTCTTC. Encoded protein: CAISEPWLEQFF.